The clone carrying this T cell receptor beta chain appeared a few times. The germline V and J ends were trimmed by 5 bases and 1 base, with 17 bases remaining between them. The CDR3 spans 16 residues. Germline CDR1 is SEHNR and CDR2 is FQNEAQ (reference sequence). This entry belongs to a study of human T cells and chemical hapten exposure. Individual cDNA molecules (in the library) carried attached unique molecular identifiers. From the RACE reads, TCRdb called clonotypes with MiXCR, one entry per CDR3 protein. The table has approximately 75,000 distinct CDR3 sequences, roughly 8.5% seen once. The time point: patch test 2, 6 weeks after DPC sensitization. Treatment specified: therapeutic diphenylcyclopropenone sensitization with weekly scalp DPC. Total RNA extraction was carried out from unfractionated whole blood.

The receptor comes from a woman between 45 and 60 years old with alopecia areata. Some clones in this sample may be carry-over from other donors' samples. Material: whole blood, obtained in connection with sensitization to the hapten diphenylcyclopropenone (DPC). This rearrangement joins TRBV7-9 to TRBJ1-1; maybe TRBD1 (6 bases). The CDR3 sequence: CASSLRGGPRNTEAFF. CDR3 in DNA: TGTGCCAGCAGCCTCCGAGGGGGGCCAAGGAACACTGAAGCTTTCTTT. The whole variable domain, filled in from reference TRBV7-9 and TRBJ1-1, reads DTGVSQNPRHKITKRGQNVTFRCDPISEHNRLYWYRQTLGQGPEFLTYFQNEAQLEKSRLLSDRFSAERPKGSFSTLEIQRTEQGDSAMYLCASSLRGGPRNTEAFFGQGTRLTVV.